One T cell receptor beta chain is described in this entry. Its antigen is unknown. V was clipped by 6 bases and J by 5 bases; unmatched bases: 15. The CDR3 runs 17 residues. Germline values: CDR1 SGHVS, CDR2 FQNEAQ. This sample is part of a study of human T cells and chemical hapten exposure. Across the study: Patients' scalps got diphenylcyclopropenone weekly throughout the approximately 25-week study. General study results and limits: With regard to DPC sensitization, TCRs above 1 in 1000 frequency did not change.

Time point meaning: patch test 1, 2 weeks after DPC sensitization. Noted treatment: therapeutic diphenylcyclopropenone sensitization with weekly scalp DPC. TCRdb processed the RACE reads anew with MiXCR; each CDR3 protein has one entry. The sample yields some 340,000 distinct CDR3 sequences, around 7% seen once. The chain recombines TRBV7-8 with TRBJ2-3; 9 nucleotides match TRBD2. The receptor's source is a woman between 18 and 30 years old with alopecia areata. Some clones in this sample may be carry-over from other donors' samples. Specimen: whole blood, collected in connection with sensitization to the hapten diphenylcyclopropenone (DPC). In DNA, the CDR3 is TGTGCCAGCAGATTAAGGGGGCGGGGGGGCGATGGAGATACGCAGTATTTT. It is translated as CASRLRGRGGDGDTQYF.